The present entry profiles one T cell receptor (beta chain) with its context. Its antigen is undetermined. This sample stems from a study of PD-1 blockade in classical Hodgkin lymphoma. Study-wide context: Patients were dosed intravenously with nivolumab at 3 mg/kg every 2 weeks. Study results and limitations: CD4+ TCR diversity, unlike CD8+, rose significantly by C4D1.

As for time point: cycle 4 day 1 (C4D1), after six to seven weeks of nivolumab. All trial patients relapsed after autologous stem cell transplantation. The data were produced by immunoSEQ multiplex PCR, yet TCRdb's version contains in-frame clones alone and is incomplete. The sample includes about 20,000 clones, over 75% of them seen just once. This CDR3 is built from 16 residues. V dropped 3 bases and J dropped 12; count of bases not matched to a gene: 13. CDR1 and CDR2 from the germline V gene are SGHNT and YENEEA. The sequence derives from a human donor with classical Hodgkin lymphoma. The input for sequencing was peripheral blood mononuclear cells (PBMCs), taken before the fourth cycle of nivolumab. This chain joins TRBV11-3 and TRBJ2-1, with TRBD2 matching 11 bases. CDR3 DNA: TGTGCCAGCAGCTTCTCCGGGACTAGCGGAAGTCAGGGGCAGTTCTTC. This sequence encodes CASSFSGTSGSQGQFF.